The T cell receptor beta chain under discussion was sequenced for a study of metastatic and nonmetastatic thyroid tumors. Whole-study results and caveats: In blood and tumor, TCR beta diversity was reportedly significantly higher in malignant thyroid tumors than in benign nodules.

No patient received treatment before thyroid surgery. MiXCR reprocessed the PCR reads for TCRdb. The sample lists approximately 35,000 clones; over 20% were seen once. The CDR3 contains 14 residues. V was cut by 1 base and J by 4 bases, with 11 bases left in between. Germline-derived CDR1 and CDR2 are DFQATT and SNEGSKA (reference sequence). This clone showed up many times. Its antigen is undetermined. The sample taken for sequencing was tumor tissue. The chain links TRBV20-1 to TRBJ1-5, with D maybe TRBD1 (5 bases). The origin of this receptor is a male donor with papillary thyroid cancer or a benign thyroid nodule (not recorded which). Some clones in this sample may be carry-over from other donors' samples. The CDR3 region is CSARVSQGNQPQHF. As DNA, the CDR3 is TGCAGTGCTAGAGTAAGCCAGGGTAATCAGCCCCAGCATTTT.